The 30 T cell receptor beta chains presented below share a single source sample, sequenced in a study of early T cells in non-severe SARS-CoV-2 infection. One entry per CDR3 protein, called by TCRdb with MiXCR from the 5' RACE reads. The sample includes 85,000 to 95,000 distinct CDR3 sequences, about 15% of them seen just once. Sequenced sample: whole blood. The receptors were gathered from an adult who was a healthcare worker with PCR-confirmed SARS-CoV-2 infection or an uninfected control (not recorded which).

This clonotype has just a few counts. V usage is TRBV12-3 or TRBV12-4 and J usage is TRBJ1-2; no firm D call. Trimming pared 1 base from V and 7 bases from J, leaving 10 bases between. The length of the CDR3 is 13 residues. The chain's CDR3 is CASSLGHTFGYTF. In nucleotides, the CDR3 is TGTGCCAGCAGTTTAGGACATACATTTGGCTACACCTTC.

The V call is TRBV10-3, the J call TRBJ1-2; D is uncertain. CDR1 and CDR2 (germline): ENHRY, SYGVKD. This CDR3 is 13 amino acids long. V was trimmed by 3 bases and J by 4 bases, leaving 9 bases between them. The CDR3 spells CAISDLGGYGYTF. DNA for the CDR3: TGTGCCATCAGTGATTTAGGAGGCTATGGCTACACCTTC.

This rearrangement joins TRBV29-1 to TRBJ2-1; no definite D call. V was trimmed by 4 bases and J by 9 bases, leaving 16 bases between them. The CDR3 is 13 amino acids. Germline values: CDR1 SQVTM, CDR2 ANQGSEA. As DNA, the CDR3 is TGCAGCGTTGTATTCCCCCTTCGTGGTGAGCAGTTCTTC. Protein product: CSVVFPLRGEQFF.

This clonotype came up a few times. The chain links TRBV12-3 or TRBV12-4 to TRBJ1-1; TRBD1 is a possible D gene (5 bases). The V and J ends lost 6 bases and 1 base respectively, with 9 bases between them. There are 13 residues in the CDR3. This chain's CDR3 is CASSKQENTEAFF. CDR3 sequence (DNA): TGTGCCAGCAGCAAACAGGAGAACACTGAAGCTTTCTTT.

This clonotype showed up many times. This chain uses TRBV5-1 with TRBJ1-6; 9 bases are shared with TRBD1. CDR1 is SGHRS and CDR2 is YFSETQ in the germline V gene. This CDR3 is built from 15 residues. The trim removed 6 bases at V and 5 bases at J, leaving 6 bases unmatched. CDR3 sequence: CASTSGQGNNSPLHF. The CDR3 region has the DNA TGCGCCAGCACCTCGGGACAGGGTAATAATTCACCCCTCCACTTT. The variable domain in full, with the rest retrieved from reference TRBV5-1 and TRBJ1-6, is KAGVTQTPRYLIKTRGQQVTLSCSPISGHRSVSWYQQTPGQGLQFLFEYFSETQRNKGNFPGRFSGRQFSNSRSEMNVSTLELGDSALYLCASTSGQGNNSPLHFGNGTRLTVT.

This clonotype occurred many times. V gene TRBV2 combines with J gene TRBJ1-3; D remains unclear. The ends were cut back, 1 base at V and 0 bases at J, with 10 bases in the middle. Germline-derived CDR1 and CDR2 are SNHLY and FYNNEI. The CDR3 spans 16 residues. The CDR3 DNA is TGTGCCAGCAGTGAAGAGGGATCCTTCTCTGGAAACACCATATATTTT. Translated: CASSEEGSFSGNTIYF.

Of note for this clonotype: Being one base from a much bigger clone, this may be a read error. CDR3: CASSTGQLEETQYF. CDR3 nucleotide sequence: TGTGCCAGCAGCACAGGACAGCTAGAAGAGACCCAGTACTTC. This chain connects TRBV2 to TRBJ2-5, with D possibly being TRBD1 (6 bases). Trimming stripped 6 bases from V and 3 bases from J, with 14 bases between. The CDR3 length is 14 residues. The germline V gene encodes CDR1 SNHLY and CDR2 FYNNEI. The whole variable domain, filled in from reference TRBV2 and TRBJ2-5, reads EPEVTQTPSHQVTQMGQEVILRCVPISNHLYFYWYRQILGQKVEFLVSFYNNEISEKSEIFDDQFSVERPDGSNFTLKIRSTKLEDSAMYFCASSTGQLEETQYFGPGTRLLVL.

This clonotype has a handful of counts. This chain connects TRBV6-5 to TRBJ2-2; no firm D call. The germline V gene has CDR1 MNHEY and CDR2 SVGAGI. V shed 4 bases and J shed 10 bases, with 16 bases lying between them. The CDR3 contains 14 residues. Here the CDR3 reads CASSSRRPPVELFF. The DNA for the CDR3 is TGTGCCAGCAGTTCTCGCCGCCCCCCTGTGGAGCTGTTTTTT.

As to this clonotype: One end of the junction fails to match germline, which may point to a read error. The J gene is TRBJ2-2, the V gene TRBV19; possibly TRBD2 for D (5 bases). The length of the CDR3 is 17 residues. The germline V gene has CDR1 LNHDA and CDR2 SQIVND (reference sequence). The CDR3 loop is CASTALWAQLGTGEPFF. CDR3 sequence (DNA): TGTGCCAGTACCGCCCTTTGGGCCCAGCTGGGCACCGGGGAGCCGTTTTTT. The full variable domain, completed using reference TRBV19 and TRBJ2-2, is DGGITQSPKYLFRKEGQNVTLSCEQNLNHDAMYWYRQDPGQGLRLIYYSQIVNDFQKGDIAEGYSVSREKKESFPLTVTSAQKNPTAFYLCASTALWAQLGTGEPFFGEGSRLTVL.

The chain uses TRBV5-5 and TRBJ2-6; 7 bases map to TRBD1. The germline gives CDR1 SGHKS, CDR2 YYEKEE (reference sequence). The CDR3 consists of 15 residues. V was clipped by 4 bases and J by 8 bases; unmatched bases: 9. CDR3 loop: CASSLGGRGTNVLTF. The CDR3 nucleotides read TGTGCCAGCAGCCTAGGGGGCAGGGGGACCAACGTCCTGACTTTC.

The chain uses TRBV7-8 and TRBJ1-5; D remains ambiguous. V shed 2 bases and J shed 4 bases, with 12 bases lying between them. The CDR3 is 15 amino acids. Germline V CDR1 and CDR2: SGHVS, FQNEAQ. The CDR3 sequence: CASSLRVVGNQPQHF. CDR3 sequence (DNA): TGTGCCAGCAGCTTACGGGTAGTGGGGAATCAGCCCCAGCATTTT.

This sequence joins TRBV7-2 and TRBJ2-1; D might be TRBD2 (6 bases). From germline, CDR1 is SGHTA and CDR2 FQGNSA. V lost 1 base to trimming and J lost 0 bases, with 16 bases between them. The CDR3 sequence is 18 residues long. The CDR3 reads CASSLVRAGRSSYNEQFF. The CDR3 DNA reads as TGTGCCAGCAGCTTAGTAAGGGCGGGGAGGAGCTCCTACAATGAGCAGTTCTTC.

In its sample, this clonotype was seen a few times. The V call is TRBV7-8, the J call TRBJ2-4; no clear D. The V gene's germline CDR1 is SGHVS and CDR2 FQNEAQ. The V and J ends lost 5 bases and 7 bases respectively, with 12 bases between them. The CDR3 runs to 13 residues. The CDR3 spells CASSATAVNIQYF. Written as DNA, the CDR3 is TGTGCCAGCAGCGCCACAGCTGTCAACATTCAGTACTTC.

The DNA for the CDR3 is TGTGCCATCGGGACAGGGGGCGCGCACACCGGGGAGCTGTTTTTT. Translated, it gives CAIGTGGAHTGELFF. The rearrangement joins TRBV10-3 to TRBJ2-2; TRBD1 aligns across 12 bases. Germline V gene lookup returns CDR1 ENHRY and CDR2 SYGVKD. V gave up 8 bases and J gave up 3 bases; unmatched junction bases: 4. This CDR3 region has 15 residues.

This clonotype came up many times. The chain has TRBV20-1 and TRBJ1-1; the D gene is possibly TRBD1 (5 bases). The germline CDR1 and CDR2 sequences are DFQATT and SNEGSKA (reference sequence). V lost 3 bases, J lost 1 base, and 9 bases lay in between. The CDR3 length is 13 residues. The CDR3 here is CSASRQGNTEAFF. The CDR3, as DNA: TGCAGTGCTAGTAGGCAGGGGAACACTGAAGCTTTCTTT.

This clonotype was seen a handful of times. The CDR3 coding sequence is TGTGCCAGCACCGGGAGGACCTTCTTGGGGGAGCAGTACGTC. Translated, it gives CASTGRTFLGEQYV. The chain uses TRBV6-2 or TRBV6-3 and TRBJ2-7, with TRBD2 matching 7 bases. The junction had 13 bases not matched to a gene; V was cut back by 7 bases and J by 7 bases. Germline lookup yields CDR1 MNHEY and CDR2 SVGEGT. The CDR3 loop spans 14 amino acids.

This clonotype was counted ten times or more. The rearrangement joins TRBV2 to TRBJ1-6; 10 bases are shared with TRBD1. The V gene's germline CDR1 is SNHLY and CDR2 FYNNEI. The V and J ends lost 6 bases and 7 bases, in that order; junction bases with no gene match: 12. The CDR3 consists of 17 residues. CDR3 DNA sequence: TGTGCCAGCAGGAATGATAGACAGGGGGCGCGCAATTCACCCCTCCACTTT. Residues: CASRNDRQGARNSPLHF.

Ten or more counts support this clonotype. V gene TRBV6-6 combines with J gene TRBJ1-4; TRBD1 might be the D (6 bases). V was clipped by 6 bases and J by 7 bases, with 9 bases between them. This CDR3 contains 12 residues. In germline, CDR1 is MNHNY, CDR2 SVGAGI (reference sequence). This CDR3 is CASSPQGEKLFF. The CDR3, as DNA: TGTGCCAGCAGCCCACAGGGTGAAAAACTGTTTTTT.

The chain uses TRBV5-1 and TRBJ2-3, with D hard to call. The CDR3 is 13 amino acids. Trimming cost V 6 bases and J 0 bases, with 8 bases left between them. CDR1 is SGHRS, CDR2 YFSETQ, per germline. The CDR3 region is CASKETSTDTQYF. The CDR3 coding sequence is TGCGCCAGCAAGGAGACTAGCACAGATACGCAGTATTTT.

In its sample, this clonotype was seen a few times. This chain links TRBV9 with TRBJ2-1; 15 bases are shared with TRBD2. V lost 3 bases to trimming and J lost 0 bases; unmatched junction nucleotides: 7. Germline CDR1 and CDR2: SGDLS and YYNGEE. The CDR3 is 19 amino acids. The DNA for the CDR3 is TGTGCCAGCAGCGCTAGGACTAGCGGGGGGGCCGGCTCCTACAATGAGCAGTTCTTC. Protein: CASSARTSGGAGSYNEQFF.

This clonotype was seen a few times. This chain links TRBV28 with TRBJ1-6, with D maybe TRBD1 (5 bases). Germline-derived CDR1 and CDR2 are MDHEN and SYDVKM. The V end was cut by 5 bases, the J end by 5 bases, with 19 bases between. The length of the CDR3 is 17 residues. This chain's CDR3 is CASSPPVEARDNSPLHF. DNA of the CDR3: TGTGCCAGCAGTCCACCCGTGGAGGCCAGGGATAATTCACCCCTCCACTTT.

This rearrangement joins TRBV12-3 or TRBV12-4 to TRBJ1-2; D unclear. The CDR3 has 12 amino acids. V lost 5 bases and J 8 bases, leaving 12 bases between the germline ends. The CDR3: CASSPLSFGYTF. CDR3 bases: TGTGCCAGCAGTCCCCTAAGTTTCGGCTACACCTTC.

The chain carries TRBV2 and TRBJ2-3, with D uncertain. Germline V gene sequence: CDR1 SNHLY, CDR2 FYNNEI. The CDR3 sequence is 11 residues long. V was trimmed by 7 bases and J by 6 bases, leaving 8 bases between them. The CDR3 loop is CASNPADTQYF. DNA for the CDR3: TGTGCCAGCAATCCCGCGGATACGCAGTATTTT.

This clonotype was counted only a few times. The DNA of the CDR3 is TGTGCCAGCAGTGGGGGACAGATCCTCTACAATGAGCAGTTCTTC. The encoded protein is CASSGGQILYNEQFF. The chain links TRBV6-1 to TRBJ2-1; 7 nucleotides line up with TRBD1. CDR3 length: 15 amino acids. The ends lost 4 bases at V and 3 bases at J; junction bases unmatched: 6. The germline gives CDR1 MNHNS, CDR2 SASEGT.

The table lists this clonotype with many counts. The genes are TRBV4-1 and TRBJ1-5; D perhaps matches TRBD1 (6 bases). The CDR3 length is 12 residues. Germline V CDR1 and CDR2: MGHRA, YSYEKL. Deletions cut 3 bases from V and 6 bases from J, with 6 bases between. The CDR3 coding sequence is TGCGCCAGCAGCCAGGACAGTCAGCCCCAGCATTTT. Its protein product is CASSQDSQPQHF.

V gene TRBV3-1 combines with J gene TRBJ2-1, with TRBD2 as a possible D gene (5 bases). The CDR3 loop spans 14 amino acids. The germline gives CDR1 LGHDT, CDR2 YNNKEL (reference sequence). The V and J ends lost 2 bases and 6 bases respectively, with 11 bases between them. The CDR3 nucleotides are TGTGCCAGCAGCCAACTAACTGCGGGCAATGAGCAGTTCTTC. Translated, it gives CASSQLTAGNEQFF.

This clonotype was seen at least ten times. The chain employs TRBV20-1 and TRBJ1-5; 8 bases align to TRBD1. The CDR3 covers 15 residues. The V segment lost 3 bases and the J segment 4 bases; nucleotides outside the gene matches: 8. CDR1 DFQATT and CDR2 SNEGSKA come from the germline V gene (reference sequence). The CDR3, as DNA: TGCAGTGCTAGGGACGGACAGGGAATAAATCAGCCCCAGCATTTT. It encodes CSARDGQGINQPQHF.

There are a few counts of this clonotype. The chain links TRBV13 to TRBJ2-1; 10 nucleotides align to TRBD2. V dropped 5 bases and J dropped 6; count of bases not matched to a gene: 13. Germline V gives CDR1 PRHDT, CDR2 FYEKMQ (reference sequence). The CDR3 covers 17 residues. The CDR3 loop reads CASSPKFTSGVFNEQFF. CDR3 in DNA: TGTGCCAGCAGCCCCAAATTCACTAGCGGGGTTTTCAATGAGCAGTTCTTC.

This rearrangement joins TRBV18 to TRBJ1-3; D gene uncertain. The length of the CDR3 is 15 residues. CDR1 and CDR2 from the germline V gene are KGHSH and LQKENI. The V end was cut by 0 bases, the J end by 3 bases, with 9 bases between. CDR3 region: CASSPPMGVGNTIYF. CDR3 coding DNA: TGTGCCAGCTCACCACCTATGGGAGTTGGAAACACCATATATTTT.

This clonotype was picked up a small number of times. The V gene is TRBV29-1, the J gene TRBJ1-1; no clear D gene. The CDR3 loop spans 13 amino acids. Deletions cut 3 bases from V and 1 base from J, with 9 bases between. Germline CDR1 SQVTM, CDR2 ANQGSEA. The CDR3 sequence is CSVDGLPNTEAFF. In nucleotides, the CDR3 is TGCAGCGTTGATGGACTTCCGAACACTGAAGCTTTCTTT.